The present T cell receptor (beta chain) was sequenced within a study of T cell changes during pregnancy in multiple sclerosis (dated by TCRdb to about 2019). Turning to the overall study: The study examined how the T cell repertoire changed over the course of pregnancy in women with multiple sclerosis.

The library relied on the immunoSEQ multiplex PCR assay. TCRdb mirrors the immuneACCESS table, restricted to in-frame sequences. Some clones are absent from its copies; in checked studies, under half trace to an unresolved V gene, and the reason for the others is unknown. This sample is represented by tens of thousands of clones; roughly 90% of them were singletons. Roughly 2.7% of the sample is taken by the ten largest. V lost 4 bases and J lost 4 bases, and the count of bases not matched to a germline gene is 16. From the germline V gene (reference sequence), CDR1 is PRHDT and CDR2 is FYEKMQ. The CDR3, cysteine through phenylalanine, is 17 amino acids long. The only DNA kept is the CDR3, 51 bases in frame from the first base. Comments on this clone: The antigen this receptor binds is unknown. There are no base qualities to consult, and no much larger clone falls within one base.

The chain is assembled from TRBV13 and TRBJ2-7, with TRBD1 identical over 7 junction bases. This clonotype was sampled from a female donor in good health, enrolled as a control in a pregnancy study. This material consisted of peripheral blood, taken in the second trimester of pregnancy. Here the CDR3 is given as CASSSRVDREGAYEQYF. The DNA reads TGTGCCAGCAGCTCCCGGGTAGACAGGGAAGGTGCGTACGAGCAGTACTTC.